Shown below are 27 T cell receptor beta chains from a single sample sequenced in a study of cytomegalovirus exposure and HLA in healthy donors. The PCR employed 60 Vbeta primers together with 13 Jbeta primers. The assay was immunoSEQ multiplex PCR, and TCRdb's table has in-frame clones only and misses some. Of under 200,000 clones detected, approximately 80% appear once; the ten largest clones hold about 1.3%. The sequenced sample was PBMCs. These receptor sequences come from a woman between 45 and 65 years old in good health and CMV-seronegative.

The chain employs TRBV9 and TRBJ1-1, with unresolved D. V was trimmed by 0 bases and J by 1 base, leaving 4 bases between them. Germline V gene lookup returns CDR1 SGDLS and CDR2 YYNGEE. This CDR3 has 13 amino acids. The CDR3 DNA reads TGTGCCAGCAGCGTAGGCAGGAACACTGAAGCTTTCTTT. Amino acids: CASSVGRNTEAFF.

The chain couples TRBV5-4 to TRBJ2-1, with 10 bases fitting TRBD2. The junction had 4 bases not matched to a gene; V was cut back by 2 bases and J by 8 bases. Germline V CDR1 and CDR2: SGHNT, YYREEE (reference sequence). The CDR3 extends over 14 amino acids. The CDR3 is CASSFPSGSDEQFF. CDR3 coding DNA: TGTGCCAGCAGCTTTCCTAGCGGGAGCGATGAGCAGTTCTTC.

This clone appeared once. The rearrangement links TRBV11-3 to TRBJ1-2; D may be TRBD1 (6 bases). Trimming took 3 bases from V and 6 from J, leaving 11 bases between them. The germline CDR1 and CDR2 sequences are SGHNT and YENEEA. CDR3 size: 13 residues. CDR3 bases: TGTGCCAGCAGCTTTATCCAGGGGAATGGCTACACCTTC. Protein sequence: CASSFIQGNGYTF.

Remarks on this clone: No DNA is shown, since the ends of the CDR3 on it are uncertain; the CDR3 is the one TCRdb lists. The V and J genes are TRBV9 and TRBJ1-4. The CDR3 is 12 residues long, ends included. Per germline, CDR1 SGDLS and CDR2 YYNGEE. Here the CDR3 reads CASSVVVGGGIF.

The V gene is TRBV28, the J gene TRBJ2-4, with D possibly being TRBD1 (7 bases). Germline assignment: CDR1 MDHEN and CDR2 SYDVKM. Trimming cost V 4 bases and J 8 bases, with 21 bases left between them. The CDR3 sequence is 16 residues long. Here the CDR3 DNA reads TGTGCCAGCAGTTCATCAGCCTCAGGGGGGTCCTACATTCAGTACTTC. Its translation is CASSSSASGGSYIQYF.

This sequence joins TRBV5-1 and TRBJ2-3, with 15 bases fitting TRBD2. The CDR3 runs to 18 residues. Trimming removed 5 bases from V and 1 base from J; junction bases left unmatched: 8. The V gene's germline CDR1 is SGHRS and CDR2 YFSETQ. The CDR3, as DNA: TGCGCCAGCAGTTTCGGGACTAGCGGGGGGCCTCGCACAGATACGCAGTATTTT. It codes for CASSFGTSGGPRTDTQYF.

There are a few counts of this clone. J is TRBJ2-7 and V is TRBV6-5; a possible D gene is TRBD1 (6 bases). Trimming removed 6 bases at V and 0 bases at J, with 15 bases between. Germline V gene lookup returns CDR1 MNHEY and CDR2 SVGAGI. CDR3 size: 15 residues. DNA for the CDR3: TGTGCCAGCAGCCCTGACAGGCCCTTCTCCTACGAGCAGTACTTC. Its translation: CASSPDRPFSYEQYF.

The sample holds one count of this clone. The V gene is TRBV5-1, the J gene TRBJ1-1; TRBD1 matches 10 bases. The CDR3 has 15 amino acids. Germline CDR1 reads SGHRS; CDR2 reads YFSETQ. After removal of 3 bases from V and 1 base from J, the junction contained 3 bases not matched to a gene. CDR3 nucleotides: TGCGCCAGCAGCTCAGACAGGGGGCCGAACACTGAAGCTTTCTTT. Translating gives CASSSDRGPNTEAFF.

This rearrangement joins TRBV6-5 to TRBJ1-6, with D possibly TRBD1 on 6 matching bases. Germline V gene sequence: CDR1 MNHEY, CDR2 SVGAGI. The CDR3 is made up of 15 amino acids. With 4 bases removed from V and 11 bases from J, the gap between germline ends came to 18 bases. CDR3 DNA: TGTGCCAGCAGTTCTACAGGGAGATCTTGGGCACCCCTCCACTTT. It encodes CASSSTGRSWAPLHF.

A word on this clone: Other nucleotide sequences from this sample produce the same CDR3. This chain links TRBV5-8 with TRBJ2-7; D remains ambiguous. This CDR3 is 14 amino acids long. Per the germline V gene, CDR1 is SGHTS and CDR2 is YDEGEE. V lost 4 bases to trimming and J lost 1 base, with 12 bases between them. For the CDR3, the DNA is TGTGCCAGCAGCGCCGGGTTCACTTCCTACGAGCAGTACTTC. Amino acid sequence: CASSAGFTSYEQYF.

V and J are TRBV19 and TRBJ1-5; 7 bases line up with TRBD1. The V gene end was trimmed by 5 bases and the J gene end by 2 bases; junction bases not matched to a gene: 9. Germline loops: CDR1 LNHDA, CDR2 SQIVND (reference sequence). There are 16 residues in the CDR3. CDR3 protein: CASSSFATGGNQPQHF. The DNA for the CDR3 is TGTGCCAGTAGTTCTTTCGCTACAGGGGGCAATCAGCCCCAGCATTTT.

CDR3 sequence: CSVAGVPDTQYF. The CDR3 DNA reads TGCAGCGTTGCGGGGGTTCCAGATACGCAGTATTTT. The chain joins TRBV29-1 to TRBJ2-3; D is perhaps TRBD2 (6 bases). CDR1 SQVTM and CDR2 ANQGSEA come from the germline V gene. V lost 4 bases to trimming and J lost 4 bases, with 9 bases between them. This CDR3 has 12 residues.

This rearrangement joins TRBV5-1 to TRBJ1-4; possibly TRBD1 for D (5 bases). The CDR3 is 16 amino acids. Trimming pared 1 base from V and 2 bases from J, leaving 12 bases between. CDR1 SGHRS and CDR2 YFSETQ come from the germline V gene. The CDR3 protein is CASSLLGAGTNEKLFF. The CDR3 coding sequence is TGCGCCAGCAGCTTGCTTGGGGCAGGGACTAATGAAAAACTGTTTTTT.

The chain employs TRBV7-8 and TRBJ2-7, with D maybe TRBD2 (5 bases). This CDR3 comprises 13 residues. The germline V gene has CDR1 SGHVS and CDR2 FQNEAQ. Between the trimmed V and J ends, which lost 3 bases and 3 bases, there was a span of 9 bases. The CDR3 loop is CASSFGRDYEQYF. For the CDR3, the DNA is TGTGCCAGCAGCTTCGGACGGGACTACGAGCAGTACTTC.

The chain couples TRBV6-5 to TRBJ1-3, with D hard to call. V was clipped by 0 bases and J by 2 bases, with 5 bases between them. The CDR3 has 14 amino acids. Germline V CDR1 and CDR2: MNHEY, SVGAGI. The CDR3 coding sequence is TGTGCCAGCAGTTACTCGACTCCTGGAAACACCATATATTTT. This gives the protein CASSYSTPGNTIYF.

This clone has more than one count but fewer than ten. The chain recombines TRBV5-4 with TRBJ2-5, with D perhaps matching TRBD2 (5 bases). V lost 1 base to trimming and J lost 1 base, with 8 bases between them. Per the germline V gene, CDR1 is SGHNT and CDR2 is YYREEE (reference sequence). CDR3 length: 14 residues. CDR3 bases: TGTGCCAGCAGCTTGCGACGGGGCCAAGAGACCCAGTACTTC. Amino acids: CASSLRRGQETQYF.

Note on this clone: This same CDR3 is encoded by further DNA sequences in the sample. The chain combines TRBV30 with TRBJ2-7, with TRBD1 identical over 7 bases. With V trimmed by 2 bases and J by 3 bases, 10 bases remained unmatched. The CDR3 runs to 15 residues. Germline loops: CDR1 GTSNPN, CDR2 SVGIG (reference sequence). The CDR3 loop reads CAWSPIQGKGYEQYF. CDR3 coding DNA: TGTGCCTGGAGTCCGATACAGGGGAAAGGCTACGAGCAGTACTTC.

The rearrangement links TRBV5-1 to TRBJ2-2; 7 bases fit TRBD1. With 4 bases clipped from V and 1 base from J, the junction kept 7 bases outside the gene matches. Germline loops: CDR1 SGHRS, CDR2 YFSETQ. The CDR3 loop spans 16 amino acids. CDR3 bases: TGCGCCAGCAGCCCAGACAGGGTTGGGAACACCGGGGAGCTGTTTTTT. This translates into CASSPDRVGNTGELFF.

Points on this clone: Compared with germline, one end of the junction differs, possibly owing to a read error. The chain has TRBV18 and TRBJ2-7; 9 bases line up with TRBD1. The CDR3 runs 15 residues. CDR1 is KGHSH and CDR2 is LQKENI in the germline V gene. The CDR3 loop is CASSLPGQGSHEQYF. CDR3 coding DNA: TGTGCCAGCTCACTACCGGGACAGGGCTCCCACGAGCAGTACTTC.

This clone was seen a single time. The rearrangement uses TRBV30 and TRBJ1-5; perhaps TRBD1 as D (5 bases). The germline V gene encodes CDR1 GTSNPN and CDR2 SVGIG (reference sequence). V was shortened by 4 bases and J by 5 bases, with 15 bases between the two germline ends. CDR3 length: 14 amino acids. In DNA form, the CDR3 reads TGTGCCTGGACCCCCGGGGGGAGGGATCAGCCCCAGCATTTT. It encodes CAWTPGGRDQPQHF. Combining the CDR3 with reference TRBV30 and TRBJ1-5 gives the whole variable domain SQTIHQWPATLVQPVGSPLSLECTVEGTSNPNLYWYRQAAGRGLQLLFYSVGIGQISSEVPQNLSASRPQDRQFILSSKKLLLSDSGFYLCAWTPGGRDQPQHFGDGTRLSIL.

The chain joins TRBV6-5 to TRBJ1-2; 10 bases fit TRBD1. J was trimmed by 3 bases and V by 5 bases; bases with no gene match: 3. Germline assignment: CDR1 MNHEY and CDR2 SVGAGI. The CDR3 covers 14 residues. The CDR3 DNA sequence: TGTGCCAGCAGTGCCGGGACAGGGGACTATGGCTACACCTTC. Translated, it gives CASSAGTGDYGYTF.

In its sample, this clone was seen a few times. The genes are TRBV28 and TRBJ2-2, with TRBD1 as a possible D gene (7 bases). V was pared by 6 bases and J by 7 bases, with 15 bases between. Germline V lookup: CDR1 MDHEN, CDR2 SYDVKM. The CDR3 contains 14 residues. The CDR3 nucleotides are TGTGCCAGCAGCCTTAGCAGGGGGGTCGGGGAGCTGTTTTTT. Translation gives CASSLSRGVGELFF.

This clone has only a few counts. The chain recombines TRBV4-3 with TRBJ2-1, with TRBD2 identical over 10 bases. This CDR3 contains 16 residues. Germline CDR1 and CDR2: LGHNA and YSLEER. V dropped 0 bases and J dropped 5; count of bases not matched to a gene: 4. CDR3 DNA: TGCGCCAGCAGCCAAGATAGGACTAGCGGAGACAATGAGCAGTTCTTC. It yields the protein CASSQDRTSGDNEQFF.

The chain links TRBV15 to TRBJ2-7; TRBD2 matches at 7 bases. Germline V lookup: CDR1 LNHNV, CDR2 YYDKDF (reference sequence). CDR3 length: 15 residues. V dropped 0 bases and J dropped 6; count of bases not matched to a gene: 8. DNA for the CDR3: TGTGCCACCAGCAGAGAAGGGGCGGGAGTGCTCGAGCAGTACTTC. This gives the protein CATSREGAGVLEQYF.

The chain couples TRBV5-1 to TRBJ1-2; TRBD1 aligns across 8 bases. V dropped 4 bases and J dropped 4; count of bases not matched to a gene: 6. The CDR3 consists of 14 residues. CDR1 and CDR2 (germline): SGHRS, YFSETQ. The CDR3 protein is CASSPRQGSYGYTF. Here the CDR3 DNA reads TGCGCCAGCAGCCCCCGACAGGGGTCCTATGGCTACACCTTC.

This clone was detected once. The genes are TRBV10-3 and TRBJ1-3; tentative D call: TRBD1 (5 bases). Germline assignment: CDR1 ENHRY and CDR2 SYGVKD. V lost 6 bases to trimming and J lost 4 bases, with 19 bases between them. The length of the CDR3 is 16 residues. The DNA for the CDR3 is TGTGCCATCAGGGCGGGGGAACTTCAGTCCGGAAACACCATATATTTT. Translated: CAIRAGELQSGNTIYF.

V usage is TRBV9 and J usage is TRBJ1-1; D not certain. The V gene's germline CDR1 is SGDLS and CDR2 YYNGEE. This CDR3 is built from 15 residues. The V gene lost 1 base and the J gene lost 0 bases, with 10 bases spanning the gap. The CDR3 DNA is TGTGCCAGCAGCGTACAGGCAGACATGAACACTGAAGCTTTCTTT. This encodes CASSVQADMNTEAFF.